The following is a T cell receptor (beta chain) sequence with its context. Its antigen is as yet unknown. The data derive from a study of OX40 agonist ivuxolimab in advanced cancers. Across the whole study: Cancers in dose escalation were hepatocellular, melanoma, renal cell and head and neck. Whole-study findings and limits: Clonal expansion was seen in CD4+ and CD8+ blood T cells by week 6 at 0.1 to 3.0 mg/kg.

Only in-frame clones appear in the TCRdb table, and some are missing; sequencing was by immunoSEQ multiplex PCR. The data contain around 66,000 clones, about nine tenths of them seen just once; the ten biggest clones take up 2% to 2.5%. The J segment lost 15 bases and the V segment lost 0 bases, leaving 7 bases of the junction unmatched. The CDR3 consists of 15 residues. Germline CDR1 reads LNHNV; CDR2 reads YYDKDF (reference sequence). The chain combines TRBV15 with TRBJ2-4; TRBD2 matches 14 bases. This TCR was recovered from an adult with an advanced solid tumor such as melanoma, head and neck, liver or kidney cancer. Sequenced material: CD4+ or CD8+ T cells sorted from blood, taken in a trial of the OX40 agonist ivuxolimab. CDR3 sequence (DNA): TGTGCCACCAGCAGAGATCAGACTAGCGGGAGGGTTACGTACTTC. The encoded protein is CATSRDQTSGRVTYF.